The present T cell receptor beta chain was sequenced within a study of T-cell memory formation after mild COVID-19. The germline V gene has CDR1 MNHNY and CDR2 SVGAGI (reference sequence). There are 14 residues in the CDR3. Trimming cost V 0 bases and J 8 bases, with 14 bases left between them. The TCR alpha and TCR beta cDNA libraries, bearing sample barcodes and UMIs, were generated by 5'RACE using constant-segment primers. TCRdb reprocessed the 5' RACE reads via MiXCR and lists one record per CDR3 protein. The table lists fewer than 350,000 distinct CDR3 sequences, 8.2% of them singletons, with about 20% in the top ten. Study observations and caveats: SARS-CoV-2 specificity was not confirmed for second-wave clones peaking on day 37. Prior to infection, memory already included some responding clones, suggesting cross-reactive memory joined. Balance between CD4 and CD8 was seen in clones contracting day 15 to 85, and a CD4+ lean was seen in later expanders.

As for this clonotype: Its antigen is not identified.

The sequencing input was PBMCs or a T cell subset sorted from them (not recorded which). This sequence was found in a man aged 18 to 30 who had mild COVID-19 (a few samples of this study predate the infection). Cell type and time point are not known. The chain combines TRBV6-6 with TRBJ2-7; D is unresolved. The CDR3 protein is CASSYSSEGGKQYV. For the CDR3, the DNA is TGTGCCAGCAGTTACTCCTCGGAAGGTGGTAAGCAGTACGTC.